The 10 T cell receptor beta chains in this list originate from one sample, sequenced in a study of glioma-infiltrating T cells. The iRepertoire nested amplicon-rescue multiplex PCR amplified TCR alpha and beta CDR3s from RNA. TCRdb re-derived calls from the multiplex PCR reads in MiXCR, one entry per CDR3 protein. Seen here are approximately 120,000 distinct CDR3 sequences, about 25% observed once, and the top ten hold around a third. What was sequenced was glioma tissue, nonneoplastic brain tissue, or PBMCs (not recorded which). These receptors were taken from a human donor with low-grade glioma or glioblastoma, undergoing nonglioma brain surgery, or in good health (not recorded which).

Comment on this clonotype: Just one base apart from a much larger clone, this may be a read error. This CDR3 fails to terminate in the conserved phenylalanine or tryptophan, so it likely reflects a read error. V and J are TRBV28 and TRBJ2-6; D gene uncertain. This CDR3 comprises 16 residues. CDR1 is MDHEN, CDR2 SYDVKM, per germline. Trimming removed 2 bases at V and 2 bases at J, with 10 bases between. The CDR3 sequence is CASSLRGTTGANVLTL. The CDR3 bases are TGTGCCAGCAGTTTAAGAGGTACGACTGGGGCCAACGTCCTGACTTTA.

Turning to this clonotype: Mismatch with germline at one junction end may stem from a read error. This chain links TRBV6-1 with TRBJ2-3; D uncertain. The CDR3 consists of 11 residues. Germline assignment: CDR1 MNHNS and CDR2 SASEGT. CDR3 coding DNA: TGTTCCAGCAGGATTTCCTACGAGCAGTATTTT. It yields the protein CSSRISYEQYF.

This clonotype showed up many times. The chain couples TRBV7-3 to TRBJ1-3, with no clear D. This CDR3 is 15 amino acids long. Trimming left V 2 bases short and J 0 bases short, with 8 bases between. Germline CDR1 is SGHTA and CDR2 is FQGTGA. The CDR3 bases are TGTGCCAGCAGCTTAGGAGTTTTCTCTGGAAACACCATATATTTT. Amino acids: CASSLGVFSGNTIYF.

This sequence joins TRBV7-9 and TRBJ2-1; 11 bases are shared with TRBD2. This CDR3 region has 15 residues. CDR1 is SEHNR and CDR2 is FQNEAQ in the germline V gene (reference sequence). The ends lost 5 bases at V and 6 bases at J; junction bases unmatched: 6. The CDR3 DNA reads TGTGCCAGCAGCCCGGGACTAGCGGCCTCCAATGAGCAGTTCTTC. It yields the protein CASSPGLAASNEQFF.

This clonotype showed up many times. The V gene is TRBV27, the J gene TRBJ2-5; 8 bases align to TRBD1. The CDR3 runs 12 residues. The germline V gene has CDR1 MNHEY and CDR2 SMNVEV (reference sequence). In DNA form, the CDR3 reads TGTGTAACAGGACAGGGCGGAGAGACCCAGTACTTC. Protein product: CVTGQGGETQYF.

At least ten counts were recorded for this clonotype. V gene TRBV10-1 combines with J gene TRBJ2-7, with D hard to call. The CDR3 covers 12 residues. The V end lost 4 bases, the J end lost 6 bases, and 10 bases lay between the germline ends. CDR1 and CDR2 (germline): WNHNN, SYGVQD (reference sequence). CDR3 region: CASSAARSEQYF. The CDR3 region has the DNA TGCGCCAGCAGTGCCGCGAGGTCCGAGCAGTACTTC.

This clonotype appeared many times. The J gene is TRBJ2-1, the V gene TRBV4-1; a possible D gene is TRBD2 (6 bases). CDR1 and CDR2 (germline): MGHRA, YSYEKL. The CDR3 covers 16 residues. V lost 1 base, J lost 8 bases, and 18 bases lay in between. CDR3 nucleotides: TGCGCCAGCAGCCAAGGTTGGGCGGGACGTCGGGATGAGCAGTTCTTC. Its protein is CASSQGWAGRRDEQFF.

Here the CDR3 DNA reads TGCAGCGTAGGGGGGGGGGGCAATCAGCCCCAGCATTTT. Translating gives CSVGGGGNQPQHF. The chain carries TRBV29-1 and TRBJ1-5; tentatively, D is TRBD1 (6 bases). The CDR3 consists of 13 residues. V lost 6 bases, J lost 2 bases, and 11 bases lay in between. In germline, CDR1 is SQVTM, CDR2 ANQGSEA.

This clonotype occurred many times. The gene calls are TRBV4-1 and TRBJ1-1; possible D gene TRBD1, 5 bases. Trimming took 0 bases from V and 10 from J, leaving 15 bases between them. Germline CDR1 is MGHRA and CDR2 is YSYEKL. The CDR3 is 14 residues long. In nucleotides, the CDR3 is TGCGCCAGCAGCCAAGAGATGAACAGGCCAGGAGCTTTCTTT. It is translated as CASSQEMNRPGAFF.

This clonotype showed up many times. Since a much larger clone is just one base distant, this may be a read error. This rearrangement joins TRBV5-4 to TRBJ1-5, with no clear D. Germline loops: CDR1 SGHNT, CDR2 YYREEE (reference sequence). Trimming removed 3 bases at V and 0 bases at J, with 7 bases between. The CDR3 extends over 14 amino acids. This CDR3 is CASSSGNSNQPQHF. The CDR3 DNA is TGTGCCAGCAGCTCGGGGAATAGCAATCAGCCCCAGCATTTT. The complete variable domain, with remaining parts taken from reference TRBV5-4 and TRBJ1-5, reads ETGVTQSPTHLIKTRGQQVTLRCSSQSGHNTVSWYQQALGQGPQFIFQYYREEENGRGNFPPRFSGLQFPNYSSELNVNALELDDSALYLCASSSGNSNQPQHFGDGTRLSIL.